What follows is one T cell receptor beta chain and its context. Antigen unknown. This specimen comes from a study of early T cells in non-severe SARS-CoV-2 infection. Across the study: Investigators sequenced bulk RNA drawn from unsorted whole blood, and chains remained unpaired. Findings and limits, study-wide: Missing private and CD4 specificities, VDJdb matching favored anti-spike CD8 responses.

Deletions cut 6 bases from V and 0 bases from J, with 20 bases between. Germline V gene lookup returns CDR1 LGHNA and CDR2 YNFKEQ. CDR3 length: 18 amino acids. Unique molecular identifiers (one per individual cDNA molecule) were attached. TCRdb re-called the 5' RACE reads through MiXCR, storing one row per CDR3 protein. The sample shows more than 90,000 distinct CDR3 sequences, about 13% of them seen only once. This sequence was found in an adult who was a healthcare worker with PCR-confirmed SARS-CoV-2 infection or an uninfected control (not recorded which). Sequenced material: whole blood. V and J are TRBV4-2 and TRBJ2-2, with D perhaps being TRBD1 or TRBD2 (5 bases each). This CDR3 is CASRGRGGPLANTGELFF. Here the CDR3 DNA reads TGTGCCAGCAGGGGACGGGGCGGCCCCTTAGCGAACACCGGGGAGCTGTTTTTT.